One sample yielded the 17 T cell receptor beta chains listed below, sequenced in a study of response to subunit inactivated influenza vaccine. One entry per CDR3 protein results from TCRdb running MiXCR on the RT-PCR reads. The sample carries about 520,000 distinct CDR3 sequences, 25% recorded once. Sequencing was performed on CD4+ T cells sorted from PBMCs, taken 4 to 6 days after vaccination. The source of these receptors is a man aged 50 or older who received an inactivated influenza vaccine.

The chain employs TRBV10-3 and TRBJ2-3; TRBD2 agrees at 8 bases. The J segment lost 4 bases and the V segment lost 10 bases, leaving 10 bases of the junction unmatched. The CDR3 extends over 14 amino acids. The V gene's germline CDR1 is ENHRY and CDR2 SYGVKD. The CDR3 coding sequence is TGTGCCACAGGGGACGGGGGGGCCGCAGATACGCAGTATTTT. Amino acid sequence: CATGDGGAADTQYF.

V gene TRBV25-1 combines with J gene TRBJ1-1; no clear D gene. V lost 5 bases, J lost 1 base, and 8 bases lay in between. This CDR3 is 13 amino acids long. Germline-derived CDR1 and CDR2 are MGHDK and SYGVNS. CDR3 sequence reads: CASSKPGNTEAFF. The CDR3 bases are TGTGCCAGCAGTAAACCGGGGAACACTGAAGCTTTCTTT.

This clonotype was recorded a few times. The rearrangement joins TRBV10-3 to TRBJ1-1; D is uncertain. The CDR3 loop spans 11 amino acids. CDR1 is ENHRY, CDR2 SYGVKD, per germline. The V end lost 0 bases, the J end lost 12 bases, and 8 bases lay between the germline ends. This CDR3 reads CAISESYGTFF. The CDR3 bases are TGTGCCATCAGTGAGTCGTACGGAACTTTCTTT.

This clonotype was picked up a small number of times. V and J are TRBV15 and TRBJ1-6, with 8 nucleotides matching TRBD1. Germline CDR1 reads LNHNV; CDR2 reads YYDKDF (reference sequence). V lost 1 base and J lost 10; bases outside the gene matches: 9. The CDR3 has 16 residues. The CDR3 sequence is CATSRGGQGFISPLHF. The DNA for the CDR3 is TGTGCCACCAGCAGAGGCGGACAGGGTTTTATCTCACCCCTCCACTTT.

J is TRBJ2-7 and V is TRBV7-9; 9 bases match TRBD1. Per the germline V gene, CDR1 is SEHNR and CDR2 is FQNEAQ (reference sequence). V shed 5 bases and J 3 bases; nucleotides not matched to a gene: 8. The CDR3 runs to 15 residues. The CDR3 DNA follows: TGTGCCAGCAGCAAACCCGGGACAGGGCTCTACGAGCAGTACTTC. Amino acid sequence: CASSKPGTGLYEQYF.

This clonotype was counted only a few times. The V gene is TRBV29-1, the J gene TRBJ2-7; 11 bases agree with TRBD1. J gave up 4 bases and V 4 bases, and 6 bases lay outside the gene matches. Germline V gives CDR1 SQVTM, CDR2 ANQGSEA. The CDR3 totals 14 residues. The CDR3 region has the DNA TGCAGCGTTGTTTGGACAGGGGGCGAGTACGAGCAGTACTTC. Amino acid sequence: CSVVWTGGEYEQYF.

The rearrangement links TRBV6-1 to TRBJ1-6; 7 nucleotides line up with TRBD1. This CDR3 is built from 15 residues. Germline values: CDR1 MNHNS, CDR2 SASEGT. Losses at the gene ends were 6 bases for V and 6 bases for J; bases not matched to a gene: 8. DNA for the CDR3: TGTGCCAGCAGCCTCATCGACAGGGCTAATTCACCCCTCCACTTT. It yields the protein CASSLIDRANSPLHF.

J is TRBJ1-3 and V is TRBV4-3; the D gene is possibly TRBD1 (5 bases). Germline loops: CDR1 LGHNA, CDR2 YSLEER. CDR3 length equals 15 residues. V lost 2 bases to trimming and J lost 1 base, with 9 bases between them. CDR3 bases: TGCGCCAGCAGCCAACAGGGAGGTTCTGGAAACACCATATATTTT. Translating it yields CASSQQGGSGNTIYF.

This clonotype appeared a few times. This chain joins TRBV25-1 and TRBJ2-2; TRBD2 aligns across 7 bases. Germline V lookup: CDR1 MGHDK, CDR2 SYGVNS. The CDR3 covers 15 residues. J lost 5 bases, V lost 4 bases, and 7 bases had no gene match. The CDR3: CASSAGGGPTGELFF. DNA for the CDR3: TGTGCCAGCAGTGCCGGGGGAGGGCCTACCGGGGAGCTGTTTTTT.

This clonotype has only a few counts. This chain uses TRBV20-1 with TRBJ2-7, with 12 bases fitting TRBD1. From germline, CDR1 is DFQATT and CDR2 SNEGSKA (reference sequence). The length of the CDR3 is 16 residues. After removal of 3 bases from V and 6 bases from J, the junction contained 12 bases not matched to a gene. In DNA form, the CDR3 reads TGCAGTGCTAGCCGGTGGGACAGGGGGCTGAAGTTCGAGCAGTACTTC. This codes for CSASRWDRGLKFEQYF.

The V call is TRBV7-2, the J call TRBJ2-7, with D unclear. Germline lookup yields CDR1 SGHTA and CDR2 FQGNSA. V lost 8 bases and J lost 0, with 8 bases in between. The CDR3 is made up of 12 amino acids. The CDR3, as DNA: TGTGCCAGCGTACTCAACTCCTACGAGCAGTACTTC. Amino acids: CASVLNSYEQYF.

This clonotype appeared a few times. This rearrangement joins TRBV11-2 to TRBJ2-7; D is ambiguous. The germline CDR1 and CDR2 sequences are SGHAT and FQNNGV. The CDR3 is 14 amino acids. V lost 1 base and J 2 bases, leaving 9 bases between the germline ends. CDR3 coding DNA: TGTGCCAGCAGCTTAGCCTCCATCACCTACGAGCAGTACTTC. Translated: CASSLASITYEQYF.

This clonotype was observed a few times. V gene TRBV7-2 combines with J gene TRBJ2-1; 8 nucleotides agree with TRBD2. Germline CDR1 reads SGHTA; CDR2 reads FQGNSA. Trimming cost V 0 bases and J 4 bases; bases outside gene matches: 5. The CDR3 sequence is 16 residues long. CDR3 protein: CASSLAAGGPYNEQFF. The DNA for the CDR3 is TGTGCCAGCAGCTTAGCTGCGGGGGGCCCTTACAATGAGCAGTTCTTC.

V gene TRBV12-3 or TRBV12-4 combines with J gene TRBJ1-4; D gene uncertain. V lost 6 bases to trimming and J lost 7 bases, with 15 bases between them. CDR3 size: 14 residues. CDR3 coding DNA: TGTGCCAGCAGCCAAAGGACGTTGGGTGAAAAACTGTTTTTT. Its translation: CASSQRTLGEKLFF.

This clonotype came up a few times. The chain couples TRBV6-1 to TRBJ2-3; D is uncertain. Germline CDR1 and CDR2: MNHNS and SASEGT. CDR3 length equals 14 residues. Trimming removed 2 bases at V and 1 base at J, with 7 bases between. CDR3 nucleotides: TGTGCCAGCAGTGAAAGATCAGGCACAGATACGCAGTATTTT. Translated: CASSERSGTDTQYF.

The chain has TRBV10-3 and TRBJ2-3, with D unresolved. The CDR3 covers 13 residues. The V end was cut by 3 bases, the J end by 6 bases, with 10 bases between. Germline loops: CDR1 ENHRY, CDR2 SYGVKD. DNA of the CDR3: TGTGCCATCAGTGACCACCTACAGGATACGCAGTATTTT. It encodes CAISDHLQDTQYF.

This clonotype was seen only a few times. Here the CDR3 DNA reads TGTGCCAGCAGCTCCAGGGATTTCACTGAAGCTTTCTTT. This translates into CASSSRDFTEAFF. The chain uses TRBV5-6 and TRBJ1-1; maybe TRBD1 (5 bases). The CDR3 length is 13 residues. The germline CDR1 and CDR2 sequences are SGHDT and YYEEEE. The germline V and J ends were trimmed by 3 bases and 4 bases, with 10 bases remaining between them.